The 7 T cell receptor beta chains in this list originate from one sample, sequenced in a study of OX40 agonist ivuxolimab in advanced cancers. The repertoire was sequenced with immunoSEQ multiplex PCR; TCRdb's copy has only in-frame clones and lacks some. Of under 80,000 clones listed, about 85% are singletons. The specimen comprised CD4+ or CD8+ T cells sorted from blood, sampled in a trial of the OX40 agonist ivuxolimab. Receptors were obtained from an adult with an advanced solid tumor such as melanoma, head and neck, liver or kidney cancer.

The chain carries TRBV30 and TRBJ1-2, with a weak D call TRBD1 (6 bases). Germline CDR1 and CDR2: GTSNPN and SVGIG (reference sequence). Trimming took 2 bases from V and 4 from J, leaving 11 bases between them. The CDR3 contains 13 residues. The CDR3 protein is CAWSPDRSYGYTF. The DNA of the CDR3 is TGTGCCTGGAGTCCGGACAGAAGCTATGGCTACACCTTC.

A few counts support this clone. V and J are TRBV7-9 and TRBJ1-1; D remains unclear. The V and J ends lost 1 base and 6 bases respectively, with 9 bases between them. Germline-derived CDR1 and CDR2 are SEHNR and FQNEAQ (reference sequence). The CDR3 has 13 residues. The CDR3 protein is CASSLGIGAEAFF. CDR3 bases: TGTGCCAGCAGCTTAGGGATTGGCGCTGAAGCTTTCTTT.

The chain combines TRBV21-1 with TRBJ1-4. TRBV21-1 is classified as a pseudogene. This CDR3 comprises 13 residues. The CDR3 nucleotides read TGTGCCAGCAGCAAGTTCATGGGTGAAAAACTGTTTTTT. This codes for CASSKFMGEKLFF.

The chain is built from TRBV5-1 and TRBJ1-4, with D perhaps matching TRBD1 (5 bases). This CDR3 is built from 14 residues. Trimming left V 3 bases short and J 8 bases short, with 14 bases between. Germline lookup yields CDR1 SGHRS and CDR2 YFSETQ. The CDR3 DNA reads as TGCGCCAGCAGCTCACGGGGGATGGAAGAAAAACTGTTTTTT. Translation gives CASSSRGMEEKLFF.

The J gene is TRBJ1-5, the V gene TRBV5-8; perhaps TRBD1 as D (6 bases). Trimming cost V 0 bases and J 4 bases, with 14 bases left between them. Germline V gene lookup returns CDR1 SGHTS and CDR2 YDEGEE. The CDR3 consists of 16 residues. As DNA, the CDR3 is TGTGCCAGCAGCTTGGGCAGGGGCGTTAATAATCAGCCCCAGCATTTT. Its protein product is CASSLGRGVNNQPQHF.

This sequence joins TRBV2 and TRBJ1-5; tentatively, D is TRBD1 (5 bases). The CDR3 runs 16 residues. CDR1 and CDR2 (germline): SNHLY, FYNNEI. The V end lost 4 bases, the J end lost 2 bases, and 15 bases lay between the germline ends. DNA of the CDR3: TGTGCCAGCAGTGGCGGGACGGGGGATCGCAATCAGCCCCAGCATTTT. This gives the protein CASSGGTGDRNQPQHF.

The chain joins TRBV21-1 to TRBJ1-5; no check of the table's D call, TRBD1, against the DNA was made. TRBV21-1 is a pseudogene segment. The CDR3 is 13 amino acids. CDR3 coding DNA: TGTGTCCCAGGGCAAGAGAGCAATCAGCCCCAGCATTTT. Protein sequence: CVPGQESNQPQHF.